The present T cell receptor (beta chain) was sequenced within a study of blood T cell repertoires in COVID-19. Study in general: Samples taken during acute and convalescent COVID-19 were collected in the United States, Italy and Spain.

This CDR3 is built from 16 residues. The V end was cut by 0 bases, the J end by 1 base, with 13 bases between. The germline gives CDR1 MGHRA, CDR2 YSYEKL. Original analysis: Reference gene primer amplification yielded estimated nucleated cell counts. Using immunoSEQ multiplex PCR, the repertoire was profiled, and TCRdb retains in-frame clones only, with some absent. That table is the source of V, J and clone size, and D and trimming were worked out from the DNA. Of under 300,000 clones in the sample, 80% to 95% were seen once. The TCR originated in a young woman who had recovered from COVID-19. Sequences were obtained from PBMCs or T cells enriched from blood (not recorded which). The rearrangement joins TRBV4-1 to TRBJ2-7; the D gene is possibly TRBD2 (6 bases). The CDR3, as DNA: TGCGCCAGCAGCCAAGATGGGGAGGTGCGGTCCTACGAGCAGTACTTC. Amino acids: CASSQDGEVRSYEQYF.